Below, 10 T cell receptor beta chains from the same sample are listed, as sequenced in a study of blood T cell repertoires in COVID-19. Data came from immunoSEQ multiplex PCR; TCRdb stores just in-frame clones and leaves some out. The data contain 50,000 to 65,000 clones, 85% of them singletons. The sample consisted of peripheral blood. These receptors were obtained from a man aged 65-85 years with acute or convalescent COVID-19.

The V gene is TRBV27, the J gene TRBJ1-4, with 9 bases identical to TRBD1. The CDR3 covers 15 residues. V was pared by 5 bases and J by 7 bases, with 8 bases of the junction left unmatched. Germline-derived CDR1 and CDR2 are MNHEY and SMNVEV (reference sequence). The CDR3 bases are TGTGCCAGCAGTGCCCTACAGGGGGCTGCTGAAAAACTGTTTTTT. It codes for CASSALQGAAEKLFF.

The genes are TRBV5-8 and TRBJ2-1, with 9 bases aligning to TRBD1. V shed 5 bases, J shed 8 bases, and the junction held 5 bases outside the gene matches. From germline, CDR1 is SGHTS and CDR2 YDEGEE. The CDR3 is 13 residues long. CDR3 loop: CASRRTGVDEQFF. CDR3 bases: TGTGCCAGCAGGAGGACAGGGGTGGATGAGCAGTTCTTC.

J is TRBJ1-2 and V is TRBV5-4; tentatively, D is TRBD1 (6 bases). Deletions cut 5 bases from V and 7 bases from J, with 12 bases between. The CDR3 runs to 12 residues. Germline CDR1 SGHNT, CDR2 YYREEE (reference sequence). CDR3 nucleotides: TGTGCCAGCAGTCAAGGGGGTTTTGGCTACACCTTC. It codes for CASSQGGFGYTF. Full variable domain (rest looked up from reference TRBV5-4 and TRBJ1-2): ETGVTQSPTHLIKTRGQQVTLRCSSQSGHNTVSWYQQALGQGPQFIFQYYREEENGRGNFPPRFSGLQFPNYSSELNVNALELDDSALYLCASSQGGFGYTFGSGTRLTVV.

The chain carries TRBV2 and TRBJ2-3; 9 bases align to TRBD1. V shed 7 bases, J shed 0 bases, and the junction held 5 bases outside the gene matches. Germline values: CDR1 SNHLY, CDR2 FYNNEI. This CDR3 is built from 15 residues. CDR3 protein: CASIGDRASTDTQYF. In nucleotides, the CDR3 is TGTGCCAGCATTGGGGACAGGGCAAGCACAGATACGCAGTATTTT.

This clone is medium-sized in the sample. The V gene is TRBV18, the J gene TRBJ2-1; D unclear. Germline V gives CDR1 KGHSH, CDR2 LQKENI. V gave up 3 bases and J gave up 10 bases, with 16 bases separating them. The CDR3 runs 14 residues. The CDR3 region has the DNA TGTGCCAGCTCACCCGGCGGCGGTTCGCTCGAGCAGTTCTTC. Amino acids: CASSPGGGSLEQFF.

The chain links TRBV5-6 to TRBJ2-2; no clear D. Per germline, CDR1 SGHDT and CDR2 YYEEEE. Trimming took 5 bases from V and 4 from J, leaving 12 bases between them. CDR3 length equals 14 residues. This chain's CDR3 is CASSYGLGTGELFF. The CDR3 coding sequence is TGTGCCAGCAGTTATGGTCTAGGCACCGGGGAGCTGTTTTTT.

This clone has a single count. V usage is TRBV27 and J usage is TRBJ2-5; 8 bases are shared with TRBD2. Germline V gives CDR1 MNHEY, CDR2 SMNVEV (reference sequence). V lost 4 bases and J lost 0; bases outside the gene matches: 13. The CDR3 runs 18 residues. CDR3 loop: CASSSPGSGGHNQETQYF. The CDR3 DNA sequence: TGTGCCAGCAGTTCCCCGGGGAGCGGGGGCCACAACCAAGAGACCCAGTACTTC.

The chain couples TRBV9 to TRBJ2-5; 8 nucleotides line up with TRBD2. The ends lost 3 bases at V and 5 bases at J; junction bases unmatched: 9. The CDR3 consists of 15 residues. Germline V gene lookup returns CDR1 SGDLS and CDR2 YYNGEE. The CDR3 coding sequence is TGTGCCAGCAGCGCCGACCCGGGGGGGCCTGAGACCCAGTACTTC. This sequence encodes CASSADPGGPETQYF. The variable domain in full, completed from reference TRBV9 and TRBJ2-5, reads DSGVTQTPKHLITATGQRVTLRCSPRSGDLSVYWYQQSLDQGLQFLIQYYNGEERAKGNILERFSAQQFPDLHSELNLSSLELGDSALYFCASSADPGGPETQYFGPGTRLLVL.

The chain links TRBV27 to TRBJ2-1, with D hard to call. The V gene's germline CDR1 is MNHEY and CDR2 SMNVEV (reference sequence). The V end was cut by 5 bases, the J end by 0 bases, with 11 bases between. This CDR3 has 15 residues. DNA of the CDR3: TGTGCCAGCAGTCCGAATTACAGCTCCTACAATGAGCAGTTCTTC. Amino acids: CASSPNYSSYNEQFF.

This chain uses TRBV15 with TRBJ1-1; 7 bases agree with TRBD1. This CDR3 region has 15 residues. J lost 2 bases, V lost 0 bases, and 3 bases had no gene match. The V gene's germline CDR1 is LNHNV and CDR2 YYDKDF (reference sequence). The CDR3 nucleotides are TGTGCCACCAGCAGAGACAGGGGGGCCAACACTGAAGCTTTCTTT. It codes for CATSRDRGANTEAFF.